One sample yielded the 22 T cell receptor beta chains listed below, sequenced in a study of Graves' ophthalmopathy and Graves' hyperthyroidism. Amplified material comprised TCR beta CDR3 regions derived from RNA transcripts. After a first-round RT-PCR with HTBI primers, a second-round multiplex PCR was run. TCRdb analysed the multiplex PCR reads with MiXCR anew, one entry per CDR3 protein. The sample lists 300,000 to 350,000 distinct CDR3 sequences; roughly 15% were seen once. The source material was peripheral blood. The receptors come from an adult man with Graves' ophthalmopathy.

This clonotype was seen at least ten times. The chain combines TRBV3-1 with TRBJ1-5; D is perhaps TRBD1 (6 bases). V lost 3 bases, J lost 7 bases, and 16 bases lay in between. Germline V gene sequence: CDR1 LGHDT, CDR2 YNNKEL (reference sequence). The CDR3 sequence is 15 residues long. CDR3 in amino acids: CASSQGAGIGQPQHF. Here the CDR3 DNA reads TGTGCCAGCAGCCAGGGGGCTGGTATTGGGCAGCCCCAGCATTTT.

The sample holds a few counts of this clonotype. J is TRBJ1-2 and V is TRBV12-3 or TRBV12-4, with 7 bases aligning to TRBD1. V shed 6 bases and J 5 bases; nucleotides not matched to a gene: 15. The CDR3 totals 16 residues. The CDR3 here is CASSLHRDSRPYGYTF. The CDR3 region has the DNA TGTGCCAGCAGCCTTCATCGGGACAGCCGACCGTATGGCTACACCTTC.

This clonotype showed up many times. The chain is built from TRBV6-1 and TRBJ2-7; no clear D. This CDR3 is 14 amino acids long. The ends were cut back, 6 bases at V and 4 bases at J, with 16 bases in the middle. The germline V gene encodes CDR1 MNHNS and CDR2 SASEGT. The CDR3 DNA reads as TGTGCCAGCAGCCCCCATAAGATCACTTACGAGCAGTACTTC. This encodes CASSPHKITYEQYF.

The rearrangement links TRBV18 to TRBJ2-2; D gene ambiguous. The CDR3 covers 16 residues. The V end was cut by 0 bases, the J end by 3 bases, with 11 bases between. The germline V gene encodes CDR1 KGHSH and CDR2 LQKENI. The CDR3 region has the DNA TGTGCCAGCTCACCACCGCCCCGAAGGGACACCGGGGAGCTGTTTTTT. Translated: CASSPPPRRDTGELFF. The full variable domain, with the rest looked up from reference TRBV18 and TRBJ2-2, is NAGVMQNPRHLVRRRGQEARLRCSPMKGHSHVYWYRQLPEEGLKFMVYLQKENIIDESGMPKERFSAEFPKEGPSILRIQQVVRGDSAAYFCASSPPPRRDTGELFFGEGSRLTVL.

This clonotype has at least ten counts. V gene TRBV20-1 combines with J gene TRBJ2-7, with 9 bases lining up with TRBD2. Germline CDR1 is DFQATT and CDR2 is SNEGSKA (reference sequence). The CDR3 loop spans 17 amino acids. The V gene end was trimmed by 1 base and the J gene end by 0 bases; junction bases not matched to a gene: 10. The CDR3: CSARGAWRGGNSYEQYF. CDR3 nucleotide sequence: TGCAGTGCTAGAGGGGCCTGGCGGGGGGGCAACTCCTACGAGCAGTACTTC.

This clonotype appeared many times. This sequence joins TRBV11-2 and TRBJ2-7; D is possibly TRBD1 (5 bases). Trimming left V 7 bases short and J 4 bases short, with 14 bases between. Germline values: CDR1 SGHAT, CDR2 FQNNGV. This CDR3 contains 13 residues. The CDR3 region has the DNA TGTGCCAGCAACGGACATTACTTTTACGAGCAGTACTTC. Its translation is CASNGHYFYEQYF.

There are many counts of this clonotype. The J gene is TRBJ2-7, the V gene TRBV12-3 or TRBV12-4, with TRBD1 identical over 8 bases. The CDR3 has 15 amino acids. V was pared by 5 bases and J by 5 bases, with 11 bases of the junction left unmatched. The CDR3 is CASSPWGAGGHEQYF. The CDR3 DNA sequence: TGTGCCAGCAGTCCCTGGGGGGCAGGGGGCCACGAGCAGTACTTC.

This clonotype was observed a few times. A much larger clone differs from this one at a single base, so this may be a read error. The chain recombines TRBV18 with TRBJ1-1, with D perhaps matching TRBD1 (6 bases). The CDR3 runs 14 residues. Looked up from germline, CDR1 is KGHSH and CDR2 is LQKENI. The CDR3 bases are TGTGCCTGCTCACCACTCAAGATGGACAGTGAAGCTTTCTTT. Residues: CACSPLKMDSEAFF.

This clonotype was observed at least ten times. This chain uses TRBV5-1 with TRBJ1-5; D remains ambiguous. This CDR3 spans 15 amino acids. With 0 bases removed from V and 0 bases from J, the gap between germline ends came to 7 bases. Germline values: CDR1 SGHRS, CDR2 YFSETQ. CDR3 region: CASSLGPYSNQPQHF. The CDR3 DNA follows: TGCGCCAGCAGCTTGGGCCCATATAGCAATCAGCCCCAGCATTTT.

The chain employs TRBV28 and TRBJ1-2, with D unresolved. This CDR3 spans 12 amino acids. Trimming left V 4 bases short and J 4 bases short, with 7 bases between. Germline lookup yields CDR1 MDHEN and CDR2 SYDVKM. The CDR3 bases are TGTGCCAGCAGTTCTACAGCCTATGGCTACACCTTC. This codes for CASSSTAYGYTF.

This clonotype was seen many times. The chain carries TRBV28 and TRBJ1-1; the match to TRBD1 covers 7 bases. Germline V lookup: CDR1 MDHEN, CDR2 SYDVKM. Trimming at V came to 5 bases and at J to 11 bases, leaving 5 bases not matched to a gene. This CDR3 is built from 11 residues. The CDR3 coding sequence is TGTGCCAGCAGTCCCGACAGGGTGGCTTTCTTT. It translates to CASSPDRVAFF.

The chain links TRBV11-2 to TRBJ2-5, with D unresolved. The CDR3 sequence is 13 residues long. Germline V gene lookup returns CDR1 SGHAT and CDR2 FQNNGV. V dropped 2 bases and J dropped 5 bases, with 9 bases sitting between them. The CDR3 spells CASSLQSTETQYF. CDR3 DNA: TGTGCCAGCAGCTTACAGTCTACCGAGACCCAGTACTTC. The full variable domain, its missing parts supplied by reference TRBV11-2 and TRBJ2-5, is EAGVAQSPRYKIIEKRQSVAFWCNPISGHATLYWYQQILGQGPKLLIQFQNNGVVDDSQLPKDRFSAERLKGVDSTLKIQPAKLEDSAVYLCASSLQSTETQYFGPGTRLLVL.

This clonotype was counted many times. The chain links TRBV12-3 or TRBV12-4 to TRBJ1-2; 8 bases fit TRBD1. The CDR3 runs 15 residues. V shed 0 bases, J shed 7 bases, and the junction held 7 bases outside the gene matches. The CDR3 DNA reads as TGTGCCAGCAGTTTAGCGGGCCAGGGGGCGTTTGGCTACACCTTC. Amino acid sequence: CASSLAGQGAFGYTF.

This clonotype was detected ten times or more. V and J are TRBV5-1 and TRBJ1-1; D remains unclear. CDR1 SGHRS and CDR2 YFSETQ come from the germline V gene. The CDR3 spans 14 residues. Deletions cut 0 bases from V and 1 base from J, with 7 bases between. The CDR3 DNA follows: TGCGCCAGCAGCTTGGCCCTAGGGAACACTGAAGCTTTCTTT. Residues: CASSLALGNTEAFF.

The chain carries TRBV20-1 and TRBJ1-6, with 8 bases identical to TRBD1. The CDR3 is 15 residues long. The ends lost 3 bases at V and 6 bases at J; junction bases unmatched: 7. In germline, CDR1 is DFQATT, CDR2 SNEGSKA (reference sequence). The CDR3 nucleotides are TGCAGTGCTAGTTTAACAGGGGGAAGTAATTCACCCCTCCACTTT. Encoded protein: CSASLTGGSNSPLHF.

There are many counts of this clonotype. The chain employs TRBV7-3 and TRBJ2-4; a weak D match, TRBD1 (6 bases). CDR1 SGHTA and CDR2 FQGTGA come from the germline V gene. The CDR3 has 16 residues. V gave up 5 bases and J gave up 0 bases, with 14 bases separating them. The CDR3 DNA sequence: TGTGCCAGCAGCGAATGGGGGACACTAGCCAAAAACATTCAGTACTTC. This encodes CASSEWGTLAKNIQYF.

The chain joins TRBV20-1 to TRBJ1-1; D is perhaps TRBD1 (6 bases). The CDR3 sequence is 13 residues long. V was cut by 4 bases and J by 4 bases, with 13 bases left in between. Germline V CDR1 and CDR2: DFQATT, SNEGSKA (reference sequence). CDR3 bases: TGCAGTGCTACTGATAACAGGGTCACTGAAGCTTTCTTT. It translates to CSATDNRVTEAFF.

The sample holds many counts of this clonotype. This sequence joins TRBV6-5 and TRBJ2-2; tentative D call: TRBD2 (6 bases). Germline V CDR1 and CDR2: MNHEY, SVGAGI. V was shortened by 2 bases and J by 6 bases, with 19 bases between the two germline ends. This CDR3 comprises 17 residues. The CDR3 nucleotides are TGTGCCAGCAGTTACGCGCTGCGAGGGAGGTTCTCCGGGGAGCTGTTTTTT. This sequence encodes CASSYALRGRFSGELFF.

The genes are TRBV5-1 and TRBJ1-1; tentative D call: TRBD1 (5 bases). Germline assignment: CDR1 SGHRS and CDR2 YFSETQ. The CDR3 has 16 residues. V was shortened by 0 bases and J by 1 base, with 13 bases between the two germline ends. Written as DNA, the CDR3 is TGCGCCAGCAGCTTGGGGTCCGGGACCTCGAACACTGAAGCTTTCTTT. It yields the protein CASSLGSGTSNTEAFF.

V usage is TRBV6-5 and J usage is TRBJ2-3; 10 bases match TRBD1. Looked up from germline, CDR1 is MNHEY and CDR2 is SVGAGI. V was pared by 2 bases and J by 1 base, with 0 bases of the junction left unmatched. This CDR3 region has 15 residues. This chain's CDR3 is CASSYGTGGTDTQYF. CDR3 nucleotides: TGTGCCAGCAGTTACGGGACAGGGGGCACAGATACGCAGTATTTT.

Many counts were recorded for this clonotype. This chain connects TRBV13 to TRBJ1-2; D unresolved. The CDR3 has 15 residues. In germline, CDR1 is PRHDT, CDR2 FYEKMQ (reference sequence). V was trimmed by 0 bases and J by 4 bases, leaving 12 bases between them. The CDR3 region has the DNA TGTGCCAGCAGCTTAGGAGCACAGATGGGCTATGGCTACACCTTC. Encoded protein: CASSLGAQMGYGYTF.

This clonotype was observed many times. The chain links TRBV6-1 to TRBJ1-1, with D tentatively TRBD1 (5 bases). CDR3 length: 15 residues. Trimming cost V 3 bases and J 4 bases, with 15 bases left between them. Germline values: CDR1 MNHNS, CDR2 SASEGT. CDR3 amino acids: CASSEGGGVGTEAFF. The CDR3 DNA reads TGTGCCAGCAGTGAGGGGGGGGGGGTAGGCACTGAAGCTTTCTTT.